This T cell receptor beta chain was sequenced in a study of blood T cells in healthy people across ages. A second PCR of 7 to 11 cycles used a sample-barcoded 5' primer and a J-beta primer mix. TCRdb reprocessed the 5' RACE reads with MiXCR, giving one entry per CDR3 protein. The data show over 1.5 million distinct CDR3 sequences, around half seen once. V shed 0 bases and J shed 1 base, with 16 bases lying between them. Germline assignment: CDR1 SGDLS and CDR2 YYNGEE. The CDR3 runs 17 residues. This chain links TRBV9 with TRBJ2-5; D may be TRBD2 (5 bases). The clonotype comes from a woman aged 40 to 50 in good health. Sequences were obtained from blood. CDR3 loop: CASSVAGGPTIQETQYF. DNA of the CDR3: TGTGCCAGCAGCGTAGCTGGCGGGCCGACCATCCAAGAGACCCAGTACTTC.